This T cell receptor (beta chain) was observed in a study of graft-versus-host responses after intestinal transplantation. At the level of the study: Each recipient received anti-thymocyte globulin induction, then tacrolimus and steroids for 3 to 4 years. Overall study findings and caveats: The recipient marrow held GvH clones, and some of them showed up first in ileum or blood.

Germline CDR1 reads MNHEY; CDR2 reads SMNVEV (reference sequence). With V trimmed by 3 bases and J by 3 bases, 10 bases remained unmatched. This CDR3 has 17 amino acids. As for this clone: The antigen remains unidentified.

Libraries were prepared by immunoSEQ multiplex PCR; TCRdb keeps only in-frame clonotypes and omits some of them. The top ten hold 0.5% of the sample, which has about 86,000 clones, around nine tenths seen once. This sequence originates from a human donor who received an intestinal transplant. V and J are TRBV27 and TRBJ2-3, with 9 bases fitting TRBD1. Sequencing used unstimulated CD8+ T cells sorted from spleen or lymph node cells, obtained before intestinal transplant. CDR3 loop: CASSLYFGTGKTDTQYF. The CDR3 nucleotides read TGTGCCAGCAGTTTGTATTTTGGGACAGGGAAAACAGATACGCAGTATTTT.